A selection of T cell receptor beta chains follows, all from one sample in a study of T cells in Graves' hyperthyroidism and ophthalmopathy. MiXCR was run by TCRdb on the multiplex PCR reads, yielding one entry per CDR3 protein. The table has some 600,000 distinct CDR3 sequences, approximately 13% seen once. The sequenced sample was blood. The receptors originated from a woman under 40 with Graves' hyperthyroidism that later progressed to Graves' ophthalmopathy. Each CDR3 is given with its conserved first and last residue. D genes are given only for firm matches. A clone size is listed for some rows: how often the clone was seen (once, few, many), or a class if it is expanded.

D	length	V	size	J	CDR3	DNA
TRBD1	15	TRBV14	NA	TRBJ1-2	CASSRDVGTAYGYTF	TGTGCCAGCAGTCGGGATGTTGGGACAGCCTATGGCTACACCTTC
NA	14	TRBV3-2	NA	TRBJ2-2	CASTKPGGAGELFF	TGTGCCAGCACCAAACCAGGGGGGGCCGGGGAGCTGTTTTTT
NA	12	TRBV6-1	many	TRBJ2-1	CASGSGGLGQFF	TGTGCCAGCGGGAGCGGAGGTTTGGGGCAGTTCTTC
TRBD2	14	TRBV10-2	many	TRBJ2-1	CAVRTSGEVHEQFF	TGCGCCGTTCGAACTAGCGGAGAGGTCCATGAGCAGTTCTTC
NA	14	TRBV7-2	many	TRBJ1-6	CASSWVEVDSPLHF	TGTGCCAGCAGCTGGGTAGAGGTGGATTCACCCCTCCACTTT
NA	16	TRBV20-1	many	TRBJ1-5	CSASPATGRSNQPQHF	TGCAGTGCTAGCCCTGCTACGGGACGCAGCAATCAGCCCCAGCATTTT
NA	17	TRBV5-1	NA	TRBJ2-3	CASSYSEVAISTDTQYF	TGCGCCAGCAGTTATTCTGAGGTTGCGATTAGCACAGATACGCAGTATTTT
NA	17	TRBV19	NA	TRBJ1-5	CASSIVLGQGSNQPQHF	TGTGCCAGTAGTATAGTTTTGGGGCAGGGTAGCAATCAGCCCCAGCATTTT
NA	12	TRBV12-3/TRBV12-4	many	TRBJ2-3	CASSLQADTQYF	TGTGCCAGCAGTTTACAGGCAGATACGCAGTATTTT
TRBD1	14	TRBV10-3	NA	TRBJ2-3	CAISDEGARDTQYF	TGTGCCATCAGTGACGAGGGGGCCCGAGATACGCAGTATTTT
TRBD1	13	TRBV29-1	many	TRBJ2-5	CSAGDRIQETQYF	TGCAGCGCCGGGGACAGGATCCAAGAGACCCAGTACTTC
NA	15	TRBV4-2	NA	TRBJ1-2	CASSQVMGAGYGYTF	TGTGCCAGCAGCCAAGTAATGGGGGCGGGTTATGGCTACACCTTC
NA	16	TRBV9	NA	TRBJ1-5	CASSPYDSRPSQPQHF	TGTGCCAGCAGCCCATACGACAGCCGGCCGAGTCAGCCCCAGCATTTT
TRBD1	13	TRBV24-1	NA	TRBJ1-4	CATSEQTGQKLFF	TGTGCCACCAGTGAACAGACAGGGCAAAAACTGTTTTTT
TRBD2	16	TRBV4-1	NA	TRBJ2-1	CASSQVKLAGSDEQFF	TGCGCCAGCAGCCAAGTGAAACTAGCGGGTAGCGATGAGCAGTTCTTC
NA	14	TRBV9	NA	TRBJ2-3	CASSVRSVTDTQYF	TGTGCCAGCAGCGTACGGAGCGTCACAGATACGCAGTATTTT
NA	14	TRBV28	NA	TRBJ1-6	CASSLPDIASPLHF	TGTGCCAGCAGCCTCCCCGACATCGCCTCACCCCTCCACTTT
NA	11	TRBV7-8	many	TRBJ1-2	CASSRGEGYTF	TGTGCCAGCAGCCGAGGCGAAGGCTACACCTTC
TRBD2	17	TRBV7-3	many	TRBJ2-2	CASSLNPSGSVGGELFF	TGTGCCAGCAGCTTAAACCCTAGCGGGAGTGTAGGCGGGGAGCTGTTTTTT
NA	14	TRBV7-8	few	TRBJ1-2	CASSLGPGNYGYTF	TGTGCCAGCAGCTTAGGTCCGGGGAACTATGGCTACACCTTC
NA	13	TRBV18	few	TRBJ2-2	CASSPGGAGELFF	TGTGCCAGCTCACCGGGTGGAGCCGGGGAGCTGTTTTTT
NA	13	TRBV18	many	TRBJ2-1	CASSPGEHNEQFF	TGTGCCAGCTCACCGGGGGAGCACAATGAGCAGTTCTTC
TRBD2	15	TRBV7-2	many	TRBJ2-7	CASSLGLAGGYEQYF	TGTGCCAGCAGCTTAGGACTAGCGGGAGGCTACGAGCAGTACTTC
NA	14	TRBV12-3/TRBV12-4	many	TRBJ2-7	CASSYRVEAYEQYF	TGTGCCAGCAGTTACAGGGTTGAGGCCTACGAGCAGTACTTC
TRBD1	14	TRBV20-1	many	TRBJ2-5	CSAGTGTLQETQYF	TGCAGTGCCGGGACAGGGACCCTCCAAGAGACCCAGTACTTC
TRBD2	17	TRBV7-2	few	TRBJ2-1	CASSSPSGSVPYNEQFF	TGTGCCAGCAGCTCCCCTAGCGGGAGTGTCCCCTACAATGAGCAGTTCTTC
TRBD1	15	TRBV28	many	TRBJ2-7	CASNLVGTGGYEQYF	TGTGCCAGCAATCTTGTTGGGACAGGGGGCTACGAGCAGTACTTC
TRBD1	16	TRBV27	many	TRBJ2-1	CASSLLGQEKTNEQFF	TGTGCCAGCAGTTTACTCGGACAGGAGAAAACCAATGAGCAGTTCTTC
NA	15	TRBV6-1	NA	TRBJ2-1	CASSEEAGTYNEQFF	TGTGCCAGCAGTGAAGAGGCTGGTACATACAATGAGCAGTTCTTC
NA	17	TRBV2	NA	TRBJ2-5	CASRGLAMVPGPETQYF	TGTGCCAGCAGGGGGCTAGCAATGGTACCGGGCCCAGAGACCCAGTACTTC
NA	16	TRBV30	many	TRBJ1-4	CAWSVHPGLSNEKLFF	TGTGCCTGGAGTGTACACCCCGGGCTGTCTAATGAAAAACTGTTTTTT
NA	15	TRBV12-3/TRBV12-4	NA	TRBJ2-1	CASSFRPDRIYEQFF	TGTGCCAGCAGTTTCCGCCCTGACAGAATATACGAGCAGTTCTTC
NA	12	TRBV30	many	TRBJ2-5	CASGSYQETQYF	TGTGCCTCCGGATCGTATCAAGAGACCCAGTACTTC
NA	14	TRBV7-9	many	TRBJ2-7	CATSPGPSVDEQYF	TGTGCCACCTCGCCGGGTCCAAGCGTGGACGAGCAGTACTTC
NA	14	TRBV19	many	TRBJ1-2	CASNPEGRNYGYTF	TGTGCCAGTAATCCGGAGGGCAGAAACTATGGCTACACCTTC
NA	14	TRBV24-1	many	TRBJ2-7	CATSDSLSSYEQYF	TGTGCCACCAGTGACTCACTCAGCTCCTACGAGCAGTACTTC
NA	12	TRBV7-9	many	TRBJ2-5	CASSLLLETQYF	TGTGCCAGCAGCTTACTATTGGAGACCCAGTACTTC
NA	15	TRBV12-3/TRBV12-4	many	TRBJ2-3	CASSLNQASTDTQYF	TGTGCCAGCAGTTTAAATCAGGCTAGCACAGATACGCAGTATTTT
TRBD1	17	TRBV5-4	NA	TRBJ1-2	CASSLKGQGPANYGYTF	TGTGCCAGCAGCTTGAAGGGACAGGGGCCCGCTAACTATGGCTACACCTTC
TRBD1	17	TRBV27	few	TRBJ1-1	CASSSNANSRGLAEAFF	TGTGCCAGCAGCTCCAACGCCAATTCAAGGGGGCTAGCTGAAGCTTTCTTT
NA	15	TRBV2	many	TRBJ2-7	CASSLDRPSSYEQYF	TGTGCCAGCAGTTTGGACAGACCCAGCTCCTACGAGCAGTACTTC
TRBD1	14	TRBV4-1	NA	TRBJ1-5	CASSQTGDNQPQHF	TGCGCCAGCAGCCAAACAGGGGATAATCAGCCCCAGCATTTT
NA	15	TRBV9	NA	TRBJ2-3	CASSNRDGLRDTQYF	TGTGCCAGCAGCAACCGGGACGGACTCCGTGATACGCAGTATTTT
NA	15	TRBV12-3/TRBV12-4	many	TRBJ1-5	CASSDSGTSNQPQHF	TGTGCCAGCAGCGATTCAGGGACGAGCAATCAGCCCCAGCATTTT
NA	17	TRBV6-2/TRBV6-3	few	TRBJ2-2	CASSYPSGASNTGELFF	TGTGCCAGCAGTTACCCCAGCGGAGCCTCGAACACCGGGGAGCTGTTTTTT
TRBD1	16	TRBV2	NA	TRBJ2-3	CASSLGTGWGGDTQYF	TGTGCCAGCAGTCTCGGGACAGGGTGGGGGGGAGATACGCAGTATTTT